Sequencing of this TCR beta chain was carried out in a study of patients and donors after allogeneic stem cell transplantation. Germline CDR1 reads KGHDR; CDR2 reads SFDVKD. The CDR3 is made up of 17 amino acids. The V and J ends lost 3 bases and 3 bases, in that order; junction bases with no gene match: 9. One entry per CDR3 protein results from TCRdb running MiXCR on the RT-PCR reads. The sample shows about a million distinct CDR3 sequences, roughly 18% of them seen only once. The material sequenced was blood, either unsorted or a sorted T cell fraction (not recorded which). This chain joins TRBV24-1 and TRBJ2-3; 9 nucleotides agree with TRBD1. This receptor was obtained from a human donor who was either an allogeneic HSCT recipient or a stem cell or donor lymphocyte infusion donor (not recorded which). It is not recorded whose cells these are; they may come from a transplant donor. This CDR3 is CATSDHHPGQGTDTQYF. The CDR3, as DNA: TGTGCCACCAGTGATCACCACCCGGGACAGGGAACAGATACGCAGTATTTT.